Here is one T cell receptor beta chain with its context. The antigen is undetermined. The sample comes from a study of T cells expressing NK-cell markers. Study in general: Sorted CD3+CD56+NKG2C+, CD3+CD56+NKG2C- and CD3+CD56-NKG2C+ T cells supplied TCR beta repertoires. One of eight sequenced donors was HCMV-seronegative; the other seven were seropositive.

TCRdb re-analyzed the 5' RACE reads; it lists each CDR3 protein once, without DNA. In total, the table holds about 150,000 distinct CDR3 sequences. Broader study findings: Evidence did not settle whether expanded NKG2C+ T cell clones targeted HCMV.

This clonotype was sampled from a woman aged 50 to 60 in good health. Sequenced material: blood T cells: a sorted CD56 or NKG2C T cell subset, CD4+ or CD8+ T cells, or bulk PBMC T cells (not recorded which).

This CDR3 reads CATSDPTGLAYNEQFF. This sequence joins TRBV24-1 and TRBJ2-1; as DNA is missing, the TRBD2 call by TCRdb cannot be tested. Germline V gene data show CDR1 as KGHDR and CDR2 as SFDVKD. The CDR3 has 16 residues.